Sequencing of this TCR beta chain was carried out in a study of cytomegalovirus exposure and HLA in healthy donors. Turning to the study itself: Around 85 million unique TCR sequences came from HLA-typed donors in an early release. Overall study results and limits: The study carried out a later analysis of TCR beta sequences. It associated around 17,000 of them with specific HLA alleles at a false discovery rate of 0.05. Beyond CMV serostatus, there was no information to go on about immune exposure. Earlier results showed most TCR beta V segments being productive about 87% or about 30% of the time.

Germline V gives CDR1 SGHRS, CDR2 YFSETQ. Trimming shortened V by 4 bases and J by 0 bases, and 10 bases separated the two germline ends. CDR3 length equals 14 residues. As concerns this clone: Its antigen is unknown.

Primers included in the PCR were 60 Vbeta and 13 Jbeta primers. The protocol was immunoSEQ multiplex PCR, while the TCRdb copy is restricted to in-frame clones and leaves out a portion. The repertoire includes roughly 54,000 clones, 70% to 85% of them detected once, and about 3% sits in the top ten. This chain links TRBV5-1 with TRBJ1-2; D is perhaps TRBD1 (5 bases). The sample comprised PBMCs. This clonotype was obtained from a man in his fifties in good health and CMV-seronegative. The CDR3 DNA is TGCGCCAGCAGCCTGGACATGACTAACTATGGCTACACCTTC. This gives the protein CASSLDMTNYGYTF. The entire variable domain, with the rest obtained from reference TRBV5-1 and TRBJ1-2, is as follows: KAGVTQTPRYLIKTRGQQVTLSCSPISGHRSVSWYQQTPGQGLQFLFEYFSETQRNKGNFPGRFSGRQFSNSRSEMNVSTLELGDSALYLCASSLDMTNYGYTFGSGTRLTVV.